The 5 T cell receptor beta chains below all came from one sample that was sequenced in a study of blood T cell repertoires in COVID-19. Assay: immunoSEQ multiplex PCR; the TCRdb copy retains only in-frame clones and omits some. The sample shows 300,000 to 450,000 clones, about 90% of them seen only once. Sequenced: PBMCs or T cells enriched from blood (not recorded which). These receptors originate from a woman in her thirties who had recovered from COVID-19.

The chain joins TRBV28 to TRBJ1-1, with TRBD1 matching over 9 bases. Germline loops: CDR1 MDHEN, CDR2 SYDVKM. CDR3 length equals 17 residues. V lost 4 bases to trimming and J lost 0 bases; unmatched junction nucleotides: 9. The CDR3: CASSSPAGQGMNTEAFF. CDR3 bases: TGTGCCAGCAGTTCACCGGCGGGACAGGGAATGAACACTGAAGCTTTCTTT.

The rearrangement joins TRBV28 to TRBJ1-1; D is undetermined. This CDR3 has 12 residues. The V gene lost 3 bases and the J gene lost 5 bases, with 7 bases spanning the gap. The V gene's germline CDR1 is MDHEN and CDR2 SYDVKM. This CDR3 is CASSFTWTEAFF. CDR3 nucleotide sequence: TGTGCCAGCAGTTTTACTTGGACTGAAGCTTTCTTT.

The J gene is TRBJ2-7, the V gene TRBV5-4; TRBD1 matches at 10 bases. Looked up from germline, CDR1 is SGHNT and CDR2 is YYREEE (reference sequence). J was trimmed by 6 bases and V by 2 bases; bases with no gene match: 5. The length of the CDR3 is 14 residues. CDR3: CASSFYDRGLEQYF. CDR3 nucleotides: TGTGCCAGCAGCTTCTATGACAGGGGGCTCGAGCAGTACTTC. The complete variable domain, with remaining parts taken from reference TRBV5-4 and TRBJ2-7, reads ETGVTQSPTHLIKTRGQQVTLRCSSQSGHNTVSWYQQALGQGPQFIFQYYREEENGRGNFPPRFSGLQFPNYSSELNVNALELDDSALYLCASSFYDRGLEQYFGPGTRLTVT.

The rearrangement joins TRBV12-3 or TRBV12-4 to TRBJ2-7; D may be TRBD2 (6 bases). This CDR3 has 13 amino acids. The V end lost 6 bases, the J end lost 3 bases, and 12 bases lay between the germline ends. CDR3 residues: CASSPGLNYEQYF. CDR3 coding DNA: TGTGCCAGCAGCCCGGGACTGAACTACGAGCAGTACTTC.

CDR3 in DNA: TGTGCCAGCAGCCCGACGGACAGGGGGCATCAGGGCTACACCTTC. Translating gives CASSPTDRGHQGYTF. The V call is TRBV7-9, the J call TRBJ1-2, with 11 bases that match TRBD1. The CDR3 covers 15 residues. Germline V gives CDR1 SEHNR, CDR2 FQNEAQ (reference sequence). The V and J ends lost 5 bases and 8 bases, in that order; junction bases with no gene match: 10. The whole variable domain, filled in from reference TRBV7-9 and TRBJ1-2, reads DTGVSQNPRHKITKRGQNVTFRCDPISEHNRLYWYRQTLGQGPEFLTYFQNEAQLEKSRLLSDRFSAERPKGSFSTLEIQRTEQGDSAMYLCASSPTDRGHQGYTFGSGTRLTVV.